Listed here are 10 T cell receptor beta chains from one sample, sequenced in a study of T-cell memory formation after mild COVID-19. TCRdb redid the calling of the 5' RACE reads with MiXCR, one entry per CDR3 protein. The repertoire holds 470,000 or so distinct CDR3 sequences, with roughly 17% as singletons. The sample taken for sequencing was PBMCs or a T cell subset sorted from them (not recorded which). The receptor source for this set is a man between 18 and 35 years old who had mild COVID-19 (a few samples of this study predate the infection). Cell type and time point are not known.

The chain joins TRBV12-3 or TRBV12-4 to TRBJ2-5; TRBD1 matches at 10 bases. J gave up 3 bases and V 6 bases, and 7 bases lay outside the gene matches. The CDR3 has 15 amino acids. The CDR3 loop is CASRPGTGAEETQYF. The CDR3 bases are TGTGCCAGCAGACCCGGGACAGGGGCGGAAGAGACCCAGTACTTC.

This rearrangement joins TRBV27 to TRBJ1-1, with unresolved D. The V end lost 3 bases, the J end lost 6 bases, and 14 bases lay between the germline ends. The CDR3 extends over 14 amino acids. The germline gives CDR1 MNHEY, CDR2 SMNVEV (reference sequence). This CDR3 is CASSLTRGYPEAFF. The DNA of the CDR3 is TGTGCCAGCAGTTTGACCCGGGGATACCCTGAAGCTTTCTTT.

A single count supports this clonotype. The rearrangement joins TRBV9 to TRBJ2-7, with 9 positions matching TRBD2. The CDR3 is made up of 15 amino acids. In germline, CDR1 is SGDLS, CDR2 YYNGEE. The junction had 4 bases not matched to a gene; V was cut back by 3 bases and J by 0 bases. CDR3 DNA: TGTGCCAGCAGCGGTGGACTAGCGTCCTCCTACGAGCAGTACTTC. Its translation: CASSGGLASSYEQYF.

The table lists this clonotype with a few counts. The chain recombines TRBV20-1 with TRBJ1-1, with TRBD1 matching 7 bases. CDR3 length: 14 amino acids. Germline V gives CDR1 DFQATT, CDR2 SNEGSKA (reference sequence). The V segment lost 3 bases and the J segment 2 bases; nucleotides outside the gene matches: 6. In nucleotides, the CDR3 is TGCAGTGCTAGGGGAAGGGGGCTCAACACTGAAGCTTTCTTT. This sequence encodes CSARGRGLNTEAFF.

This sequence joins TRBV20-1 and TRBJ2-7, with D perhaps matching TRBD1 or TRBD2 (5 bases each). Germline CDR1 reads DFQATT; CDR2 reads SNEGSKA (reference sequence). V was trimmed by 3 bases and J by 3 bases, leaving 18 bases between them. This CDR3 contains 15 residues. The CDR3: CSASDGTSPFYEQYF. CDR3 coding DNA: TGCAGTGCTAGCGACGGGACGAGCCCATTCTACGAGCAGTACTTC.

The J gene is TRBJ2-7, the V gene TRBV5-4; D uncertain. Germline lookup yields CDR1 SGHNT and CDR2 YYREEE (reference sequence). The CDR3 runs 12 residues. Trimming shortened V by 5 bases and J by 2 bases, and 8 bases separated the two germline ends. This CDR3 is CASSFSTYEQYF. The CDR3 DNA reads TGTGCCAGCAGTTTCTCGACCTACGAGCAGTACTTC. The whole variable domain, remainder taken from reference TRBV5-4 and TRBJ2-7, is ETGVTQSPTHLIKTRGQQVTLRCSSQSGHNTVSWYQQALGQGPQFIFQYYREEENGRGNFPPRFSGLQFPNYSSELNVNALELDDSALYLCASSFSTYEQYFGPGTRLTVT.

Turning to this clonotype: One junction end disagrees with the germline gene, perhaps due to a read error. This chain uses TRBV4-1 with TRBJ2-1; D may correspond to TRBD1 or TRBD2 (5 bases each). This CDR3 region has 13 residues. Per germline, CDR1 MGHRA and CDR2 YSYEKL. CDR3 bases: TGCGCCAGCAGCCAAGCCTTGGGGACCCCTATGGTCTTC. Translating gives CASSQALGTPMVF.

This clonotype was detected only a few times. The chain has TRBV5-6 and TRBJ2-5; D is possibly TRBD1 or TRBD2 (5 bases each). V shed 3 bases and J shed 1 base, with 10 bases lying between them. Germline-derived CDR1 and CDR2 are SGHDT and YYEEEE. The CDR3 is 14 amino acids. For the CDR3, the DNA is TGTGCCAGCAGCTCAAGGGACGGCCAAGAGACCCAGTACTTC. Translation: CASSSRDGQETQYF. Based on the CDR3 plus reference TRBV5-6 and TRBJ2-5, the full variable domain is DAGVTQSPTHLIKTRGQQVTLRCSPKSGHDTVSWYQQALGQGPQFIFQYYEEEERQRGNFPDRFSGHQFPNYSSELNVNALLLGDSALYLCASSSRDGQETQYFGPGTRLLVL.

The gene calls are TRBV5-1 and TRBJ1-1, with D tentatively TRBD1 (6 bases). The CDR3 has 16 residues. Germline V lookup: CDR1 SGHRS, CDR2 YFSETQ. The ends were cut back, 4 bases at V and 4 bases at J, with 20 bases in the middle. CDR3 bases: TGCGCCAGCAGCCTACCCTCAGGGGCCCGGGGCACTGAAGCTTTCTTT. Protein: CASSLPSGARGTEAFF.

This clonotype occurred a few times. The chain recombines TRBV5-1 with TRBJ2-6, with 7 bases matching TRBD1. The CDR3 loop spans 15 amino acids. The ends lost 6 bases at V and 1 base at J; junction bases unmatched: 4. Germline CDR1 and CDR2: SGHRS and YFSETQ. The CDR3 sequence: CASIDRESGANVLTF. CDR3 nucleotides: TGCGCCAGCATCGACAGGGAGTCTGGGGCCAACGTCCTGACTTTC.